These 21 T cell receptor beta chains were sequenced from one sample in a study of beta chain features in type 1 diabetes. Antigens of these TCRs are unknown. Investigators reverse transcribed all isolated RNA, so they sequenced expressed TCRB transcripts. Method: immunoSEQ multiplex PCR; TCRdb's copy keeps in-frame clones and lacks some. The sample contains about 650,000 clones, around 12% of which appear only once. Regarding the study as a whole: There was a moderate but significant shortening of TCRB CDR3s in all four CD4+ subsets of Type 1 diabetes patients.

The sequenced sample was naive CD4+ T cells from blood. Receptor source: a man aged 30-40 years with type 1 diabetes.

With respect to this clone: Sequence at one end of the junction differs from germline and may be a read error. V usage is TRBV4-2 and J usage is TRBJ2-4, with a weak D call TRBD2 (6 bases). The germline CDR1 and CDR2 sequences are LGHNA and YNFKEQ. The CDR3 is made up of 17 amino acids. This CDR3 is CASSQGGDSGGRNTQYF. In DNA form, the CDR3 reads TGTGCCAGCAGCCAAGGAGGTGATAGCGGAGGGAGGAACACTCAGTACTTC.

J is TRBJ2-6 and V is TRBV20-1; D gene uncertain. This CDR3 spans 11 amino acids. V was trimmed by 8 bases and J by 0 bases, leaving 2 bases between them. Germline CDR1 is DFQATT and CDR2 is SNEGSKA (reference sequence). In DNA form, the CDR3 reads TGCAGTATCTCTGGGGCCAACGTCCTGACTTTC. Translation gives CSISGANVLTF.

The chain links TRBV6-5 to TRBJ2-7, with TRBD1 matching 7 bases. Germline V gene lookup returns CDR1 MNHEY and CDR2 SVGAGI. V shed 5 bases, J shed 5 bases, and the junction held 9 bases outside the gene matches. This CDR3 contains 14 residues. The CDR3 DNA reads as TGTGCCAGCAGTACTGGACAGGTAGTCGACGAGCAGTACTTC. As protein: CASSTGQVVDEQYF.

The rearrangement joins TRBV12-5 to TRBJ1-4, with TRBD1 matching over 7 bases. Trimming cost V 5 bases and J 5 bases; bases outside gene matches: 8. The CDR3 runs 15 residues. Germline CDR1 and CDR2: LGHNT and FRNRAP. The CDR3 DNA follows: TGTGCTAGTGGTCCCGGACAGGAGGCAAATGAAAAACTGTTTTTT. This translates into CASGPGQEANEKLFF.

The genes are TRBV7-2 and TRBJ1-1; D unresolved. Trimming removed 5 bases at V and 2 bases at J, with 12 bases between. The germline V gene encodes CDR1 SGHTA and CDR2 FQGNSA. The CDR3 consists of 14 residues. As DNA, the CDR3 is TGTGCCAGCAGCCCCGGACGGATAAACACTGAAGCTTTCTTT. Protein product: CASSPGRINTEAFF.

This rearrangement joins TRBV7-2 to TRBJ1-2; TRBD1 aligns across 7 bases. V lost 4 bases and J lost 4; bases outside the gene matches: 3. Germline CDR1 is SGHTA and CDR2 is FQGNSA. The CDR3 has 13 residues. This chain's CDR3 is CASSSGQFYGYTF. The CDR3, as DNA: TGTGCCAGCAGCTCGGGACAGTTCTATGGCTACACCTTC.

In regard to this clone: In the same sample, other DNA sequences code for this CDR3. The chain couples TRBV7-2 to TRBJ2-5, with D hard to call. The V end was cut by 1 base, the J end by 1 base, with 7 bases between. Germline assignment: CDR1 SGHTA and CDR2 FQGNSA. The CDR3 totals 14 residues. The CDR3 DNA follows: TGTGCCAGCAGCTTAGGGCAGACCCAAGAGACCCAGTACTTC. This codes for CASSLGQTQETQYF. Drawing the rest from reference TRBV7-2 and TRBJ2-5, the complete variable domain is GAGVSQSPSNKVTEKGKDVELRCDPISGHTALYWYRQSLGQGLEFLIYFQGNSAPDKSGLPSDRFSAERTGGSVSTLTIQRTQQEDSAVYLCASSLGQTQETQYFGPGTRLLVL.

This clone has more than one count but fewer than ten. The rearrangement joins TRBV7-2 to TRBJ2-5, with TRBD2 identical over 7 bases. The CDR3 spans 13 residues. Germline V gene data show CDR1 as SGHTA and CDR2 as FQGNSA. V dropped 5 bases and J dropped 5; count of bases not matched to a gene: 5. CDR3 bases: TGTGCCAGCAGCCTCCGGGAGGAGGAGACCCAGTACTTC. This codes for CASSLREEETQYF.

This clone appeared a few times. The chain combines TRBV4-3 with TRBJ2-3, with D perhaps TRBD1 (6 bases). V was trimmed by 0 bases and J by 10 bases, leaving 23 bases between them. The CDR3 runs to 17 residues. Germline V CDR1 and CDR2: LGHNA, YSLEER. CDR3 amino acids: CASSQDVAGEPTGAQYF. DNA for the CDR3: TGCGCCAGCAGCCAAGATGTGGCAGGGGAGCCAACTGGGGCGCAGTATTTT.

This clone was detected many times. The rearrangement joins TRBV7-9 to TRBJ1-1, with D perhaps matching TRBD1 (5 bases). This CDR3 has 15 residues. V was clipped by 3 bases and J by 1 base, with 12 bases between them. Germline V gene sequence: CDR1 SEHNR, CDR2 FQNEAQ (reference sequence). CDR3 in DNA: TGTGCCAGCAGCTTTCCCGGGACTGAGAACACTGAAGCTTTCTTT. It codes for CASSFPGTENTEAFF.

This chain joins TRBV10-3 and TRBJ1-2, with D unresolved. The V and J ends lost 4 bases and 7 bases respectively, with 16 bases between them. This CDR3 is built from 14 residues. Germline-derived CDR1 and CDR2 are ENHRY and SYGVKD. The DNA of the CDR3 is TGTGCCATCAGTGGTGGCAGCTCCTTACGTGGCTACACCTTC. It translates to CAISGGSSLRGYTF.

The chain is built from TRBV18 and TRBJ2-7, with D possibly being TRBD1 (6 bases). The CDR3 has 14 residues. Germline V gene data show CDR1 as KGHSH and CDR2 as LQKENI. Trimming stripped 8 bases from V and 4 bases from J, with 18 bases between. Here the CDR3 reads CASPGTNRIYEQYF. CDR3 DNA: TGTGCCAGCCCAGGGACAAACCGGATTTACGAGCAGTACTTC.

This chain connects TRBV5-1 to TRBJ1-6; D not certain. The germline CDR1 and CDR2 sequences are SGHRS and YFSETQ. There are 16 residues in the CDR3. V was pared by 3 bases and J by 5 bases, with 15 bases between. The CDR3 region has the DNA TGCGCCAGCAGCTCCACTACCGGGATTAATAATTCACCCCTCCACTTT. Its protein is CASSSTTGINNSPLHF.

This clone was counted a few times. Distinct nucleotide sequences in the sample also encode this CDR3. V and J are TRBV29-1 and TRBJ2-5; D is undetermined. Germline V gives CDR1 SQVTM, CDR2 ANQGSEA. The CDR3 is made up of 11 amino acids. The V end lost 4 bases, the J end lost 4 bases, and 7 bases lay between the germline ends. CDR3 region: CSVARAETQYF. The CDR3, as DNA: TGCAGCGTTGCTCGGGCAGAGACCCAGTACTTC.

This clone was detected a few times. The chain links TRBV6-5 to TRBJ1-6; D unresolved. Trimming removed 4 bases from V and 0 bases from J, with 4 bases in between. The CDR3 consists of 14 residues. Germline CDR1 and CDR2: MNHEY and SVGAGI. The chain's CDR3 is CASSSFSYNSPLHF. CDR3 in DNA: TGTGCCAGCAGTTCCTTCTCCTATAATTCACCCCTCCACTTT.

The rearrangement links TRBV2 to TRBJ1-6; no clear D gene. Trimming removed 6 bases at V and 4 bases at J, with 10 bases between. This CDR3 is 14 amino acids long. Germline V lookup: CDR1 SNHLY, CDR2 FYNNEI. The CDR3 here is CASRLQAYNSPLHF. The DNA of the CDR3 is TGTGCCAGCAGGTTGCAGGCGTATAATTCACCCCTCCACTTT.

This rearrangement joins TRBV7-2 to TRBJ2-7, with a tentative D call TRBD2 (5 bases). V was cut by 5 bases and J by 0 bases, with 14 bases left in between. The length of the CDR3 is 15 residues. Per the germline V gene, CDR1 is SGHTA and CDR2 is FQGNSA. CDR3 residues: CASSVRDLSSYEQYF. The CDR3, as DNA: TGTGCCAGCAGCGTCCGGGATCTAAGCTCCTACGAGCAGTACTTC.

The chain combines TRBV5-1 with TRBJ1-1; 9 bases map to TRBD1. Germline values: CDR1 SGHRS, CDR2 YFSETQ. CDR3 size: 16 residues. Losses at the gene ends were 3 bases for V and 0 bases for J; bases not matched to a gene: 6. CDR3 in amino acids: CASSSQRQGVNTEAFF. The CDR3 DNA reads TGCGCCAGCAGCTCCCAGCGACAGGGGGTGAACACTGAAGCTTTCTTT.

The gene calls are TRBV7-8 and TRBJ2-5; D is possibly TRBD1 (6 bases). The V and J ends lost 4 bases and 5 bases respectively, with 11 bases between them. The CDR3 runs 13 residues. Germline lookup yields CDR1 SGHVS and CDR2 FQNEAQ. In DNA form, the CDR3 reads TGTGCCAGCAGCTACAGGGTCCCCGAGACCCAGTACTTC. Translated: CASSYRVPETQYF.

In its sample, this clone was seen a few times. The V and J genes are TRBV6-6 and TRBJ2-4; D remains ambiguous. V shed 7 bases and J shed 0 bases, with 16 bases lying between them. Germline V gives CDR1 MNHNY, CDR2 SVGAGI (reference sequence). The CDR3 loop spans 16 amino acids. The CDR3 region has the DNA TGTGCCAGCATCGTTTCAAGGGAACCAGCCAAAAACATTCAGTACTTC. This encodes CASIVSREPAKNIQYF.

This sequence joins TRBV27 and TRBJ2-1; 7 bases match TRBD2. With 6 bases clipped from V and 1 base from J, the junction kept 6 bases outside the gene matches. CDR3 length: 15 residues. Germline V gene data show CDR1 as MNHEY and CDR2 as SMNVEV (reference sequence). In nucleotides, the CDR3 is TGTGCCAGCAGCGTCCCTAGCGGATCCTACAATGAGCAGTTCTTC. It encodes CASSVPSGSYNEQFF.